These 18 T cell receptor beta chains share one sample of origin, sequenced in a study of T cells in Graves' hyperthyroidism and ophthalmopathy. Amplified TCR beta CDR3 regions derived from RNA transcripts. An initial round of RT-PCR targeting the TCR CDR3 relied on the HTBI primer set. TCRdb called the multiplex PCR reads again in MiXCR, with one record for every CDR3 protein. In the table there are hundreds of thousands of distinct CDR3 sequences, 15% to 20% of which are singletons. Sequencing input: blood. The receptors stem from a woman in her thirties with Graves' hyperthyroidism.

This clonotype was observed at least ten times. V and J are TRBV27 and TRBJ2-3; 11 positions match TRBD2. J lost 5 bases, V lost 6 bases, and 19 bases had no gene match. Germline CDR1 reads MNHEY; CDR2 reads SMNVEV (reference sequence). There are 19 residues in the CDR3. The CDR3 DNA reads TGTGCCAGCAGCTCGCCCGGGGGGACTAGCGGTGCCGAGGGAGATACGCAGTATTTT. Amino acid sequence: CASSSPGGTSGAEGDTQYF.

Many counts were recorded for this clonotype. The V and J genes are TRBV7-6 and TRBJ1-1; maybe TRBD1 (5 bases). CDR3 length: 14 residues. Germline lookup yields CDR1 SGHVS and CDR2 FNYEAQ. The V and J ends lost 2 bases and 1 base respectively, with 8 bases between them. Here the CDR3 reads CASSLTQENTEAFF. CDR3 nucleotide sequence: TGTGCCAGCAGCTTAACACAGGAGAACACTGAAGCTTTCTTT.

The chain carries TRBV5-6 and TRBJ1-1, with D perhaps TRBD1 (5 bases). Germline lookup yields CDR1 SGHDT and CDR2 YYEEEE. This CDR3 is 16 amino acids long. V dropped 3 bases and J dropped 4 bases, with 19 bases sitting between them. For the CDR3, the DNA is TGTGCCAGCAGCTGGGGTGTAGGGGAGCTTAGCACTGAAGCTTTCTTT. The encoded protein is CASSWGVGELSTEAFF.

This clonotype was counted only a few times. The chain uses TRBV4-2 and TRBJ1-3; no firm D call. V shed 3 bases and J shed 0 bases, with 6 bases lying between them. The CDR3 is made up of 14 amino acids. The germline gives CDR1 LGHNA, CDR2 YNFKEQ. For the CDR3, the DNA is TGTGCCAGCAGCCAGGCGGGCTCTGGAAACACCATATATTTT. Encoded protein: CASSQAGSGNTIYF.

As regards this clonotype: It may be a read error: a sequence one base away is much more abundant. The chain has TRBV7-9 and TRBJ2-1, with 7 bases fitting TRBD2. Germline V gives CDR1 SEHNR, CDR2 FQNEAQ (reference sequence). The CDR3 runs 16 residues. The CDR3 sequence: CASSSSGRENYNEQSF. Written as DNA, the CDR3 is TGTGCCAGCAGCTCGTCGGGGCGGGAGAACTACAATGAGCAGTCCTTC.

This clonotype came up a few times. This chain links TRBV2 with TRBJ1-4; D ambiguous. From germline, CDR1 is SNHLY and CDR2 FYNNEI. The CDR3 contains 13 residues. The V end lost 1 base, the J end lost 12 bases, and 12 bases lay between the germline ends. CDR3 amino acids: CASSEVWRGELFF. DNA for the CDR3: TGTGCCAGCAGTGAAGTTTGGCGCGGTGAACTGTTTTTT.

The chain recombines TRBV7-8 with TRBJ1-3, with 7 nucleotides matching TRBD1. The ends lost 5 bases at V and 4 bases at J; junction bases unmatched: 11. CDR1 is SGHVS and CDR2 is FQNEAQ in the germline V gene. CDR3 length: 16 residues. The CDR3 protein is CASSPNSRGVGNTIYF. The CDR3 nucleotides read TGTGCCAGCAGCCCGAATAGCAGGGGGGTAGGAAACACCATATATTTT.

Only one count was recorded for this clonotype. Being one base from a much bigger clone, this may be a read error. The chain combines TRBV6-1 with TRBJ2-1; 12 positions agree with TRBD1. The V gene's germline CDR1 is MNHNS and CDR2 SASEGT. The CDR3 consists of 18 residues. Unmatched junction bases numbered 11, after V lost 6 bases and J lost 2 bases. CDR3 residues: CASSPRDRGHRPYNEQFF. CDR3 sequence (DNA): TGTGCCAGCAGCCCAAGGGACAGGGGGCACAGGCCCTACAATGAGCAGTTCTTC.

This chain joins TRBV28 and TRBJ2-1, with 15 nucleotides matching TRBD2. The V and J ends lost 4 bases and 7 bases, in that order; junction bases with no gene match: 5. The CDR3 totals 16 residues. Germline V lookup: CDR1 MDHEN, CDR2 SYDVKM. CDR3 sequence (DNA): TGTGCCAGCAGTTCCTGGACTAGCGGGGGGGGAAATGAGCAGTTCTTC. Translating gives CASSSWTSGGGNEQFF.

The V call is TRBV7-2, the J call TRBJ2-5; D might be TRBD1 (6 bases). Germline V lookup: CDR1 SGHTA, CDR2 FQGNSA. V was clipped by 0 bases and J by 3 bases, with 11 bases between them. CDR3 length: 15 amino acids. The chain's CDR3 is CASSLAGTPEETQYF. CDR3 DNA sequence: TGTGCCAGCAGCTTAGCCGGGACACCCGAAGAGACCCAGTACTTC.

This clonotype was counted at least ten times. J is TRBJ2-7 and V is TRBV12-3 or TRBV12-4; TRBD2 is a possible D gene (5 bases). The ends were cut back, 6 bases at V and 6 bases at J, with 21 bases in the middle. The CDR3 length is 15 residues. CDR3 amino acids: CASSRLRAQRSEQYF. CDR3 nucleotide sequence: TGTGCCAGCAGCCGACTCCGGGCCCAGCGGTCCGAGCAGTACTTC.

This sequence joins TRBV11-2 and TRBJ1-6; D remains unclear. Trimming took off 4 bases at V and 3 bases at J, with 7 bases between the two ends. From germline, CDR1 is SGHAT and CDR2 FQNNGV. CDR3 length: 14 amino acids. The CDR3 sequence: CASSWTGYNSPLHF. DNA for the CDR3: TGTGCCAGCAGCTGGACCGGCTATAATTCACCCCTCCACTTT.

The chain employs TRBV6-1 and TRBJ1-5, with a tentative D call TRBD1 (6 bases). The CDR3 length is 15 residues. V was cut by 8 bases and J by 0 bases, with 14 bases left in between. Per germline, CDR1 MNHNS and CDR2 SASEGT. CDR3 region: CASQDRLNSNQPQHF. The CDR3 DNA reads TGTGCCAGCCAAGACAGGCTAAATAGCAATCAGCCCCAGCATTTT.

Regarding this clonotype: The junction departs from germline at one end; a sequencing error may be responsible. The rearrangement joins TRBV7-9 to TRBJ2-3; D perhaps matches TRBD2 (5 bases). The CDR3 is 14 residues long. CDR1 is SEHNR and CDR2 is FQNEAQ in the germline V gene (reference sequence). Written as DNA, the CDR3 is TGTGTCAGCAGCTTACAAGCTAGCACATATACGCAGTATTTT. Protein sequence: CVSSLQASTYTQYF.

This clonotype occurred once. The gene calls are TRBV9 and TRBJ2-1; TRBD1 might be the D (6 bases). From germline, CDR1 is SGDLS and CDR2 YYNGEE. This CDR3 comprises 13 residues. Trimming took 1 base from V and 5 from J, leaving 7 bases between them. CDR3 in DNA: TGTGCCAGCAGCGTAACAGGGCACAATGAGCAGTTCTTC. Its translation is CASSVTGHNEQFF. Drawing the rest from reference TRBV9 and TRBJ2-1, the complete variable domain is DSGVTQTPKHLITATGQRVTLRCSPRSGDLSVYWYQQSLDQGLQFLIQYYNGEERAKGNILERFSAQQFPDLHSELNLSSLELGDSALYFCASSVTGHNEQFFGPGTRLTVL.

This clonotype was seen repeatedly, ten times or more. This chain uses TRBV28 with TRBJ1-1, with TRBD1 matching 7 bases. CDR1 and CDR2 from the germline V gene are MDHEN and SYDVKM. CDR3 length: 13 amino acids. J lost 7 bases, V lost 4 bases, and 6 bases had no gene match. The DNA of the CDR3 is TGTGCCAGCAGTTACAGGGGTGGGAATGAAGCTTTCTTT. This translates into CASSYRGGNEAFF.

This clonotype has ten or more counts. This rearrangement joins TRBV18 to TRBJ1-2; 7 bases line up with TRBD1. V lost 3 bases to trimming and J lost 3 bases; unmatched junction nucleotides: 1. The germline CDR1 and CDR2 sequences are KGHSH and LQKENI. This CDR3 spans 13 amino acids. CDR3 sequence reads: CASSPGQHYGYTF. The CDR3 coding sequence is TGTGCCAGCTCACCGGGACAGCACTATGGCTACACCTTC.

The chain is built from TRBV20-1 and TRBJ2-7; 8 bases are shared with TRBD1. The germline V gene has CDR1 DFQATT and CDR2 SNEGSKA (reference sequence). V lost 5 bases and J lost 0; bases outside the gene matches: 12. This CDR3 comprises 16 residues. The CDR3 sequence is CSAGPRGRAISYEQYF. DNA for the CDR3: TGCAGTGCTGGACCCAGGGGGCGGGCGATCTCCTACGAGCAGTACTTC.